This T cell receptor beta chain appears in the sequencing data of a study of chemoradiotherapy in HPV16-positive cancers. The study's findings and limits: Functional assays defining HPV-specific T cells used only a couple of HPV16-positive patients. Candidate HPV-specific clones and E7-related TCR motifs grew in tumor during treatment.

Germline-derived CDR1 and CDR2 are MDHEN and SYDVKM. V was clipped by 4 bases and J by 4 bases, with 19 bases between them. The CDR3 runs 16 residues. Note on this clone: Its antigen is unidentified.

Samples were taken several times over chemoradiotherapy. Assay used: immunoSEQ multiplex PCR; TCRdb lists only in-frame clones, some missing. The sample contains some 13,000 clones, around two thirds of which appear only once. The chain combines TRBV28 with TRBJ1-1; D is unclear. The sequence came from a human donor with HPV-associated anogenital cancer. This sample was gathered from a patient who underwent chemoradiotherapy. DNA of the CDR3: TGTGCCAGCAGTTCGGGGTCTGGGATTGGGCGCACTGAAGCTTTCTTT. It specifies CASSSGSGIGRTEAFF.